Below are 4 T cell receptor beta chains sequenced from a single sample in a study of blood T cell repertoires in COVID-19. TCRdb keeps only in-frame clones here, not all; method: immunoSEQ multiplex PCR. The sample has some 110,000 clones, 81% seen once. The source material was peripheral blood. The receptors shown here come from an elderly man with acute or convalescent COVID-19.

The rearrangement uses TRBV29-1 and TRBJ1-2; TRBD1 agrees at 7 bases. Germline lookup yields CDR1 SQVTM and CDR2 ANQGSEA. With 6 bases clipped from V and 1 base from J, the junction kept 11 bases outside the gene matches. The CDR3 loop spans 15 amino acids. CDR3 protein: CSVRQGAPHNYGYTF. The DNA for the CDR3 is TGCAGCGTGCGACAGGGCGCCCCTCATAACTATGGCTACACCTTC. The complete variable domain, with remaining parts taken from reference TRBV29-1 and TRBJ1-2, reads SAVISQKPSRDICQRGTSLTIQCQVDSQVTMMFWYRQQPGQSLTLIATANQGSEATYESGFVIDKFPISRPNLTFSTLTVSNMSPEDSSIYLCSVRQGAPHNYGYTFGSGTRLTVV.

The gene calls are TRBV9 and TRBJ1-5; D is perhaps TRBD1 (5 bases). This CDR3 contains 13 residues. V was clipped by 2 bases and J by 5 bases, with 8 bases between them. From germline, CDR1 is SGDLS and CDR2 YYNGEE. CDR3 sequence reads: CASSVQGDQPQHF. DNA of the CDR3: TGTGCCAGCAGCGTGCAAGGGGATCAGCCCCAGCATTTT.

This sequence joins TRBV5-1 and TRBJ2-1; the D is unclear. CDR3 length: 13 amino acids. Germline V lookup: CDR1 SGHRS, CDR2 YFSETQ. V shed 0 bases and J shed 5 bases, with 6 bases lying between them. The CDR3 is CASSLVVNNEQFF. In DNA, the CDR3 is TGCGCCAGCAGCTTGGTAGTGAACAATGAGCAGTTCTTC.

This chain joins TRBV27 and TRBJ2-2; possibly TRBD1 for D (5 bases). The CDR3 spans 15 residues. V was clipped by 2 bases and J by 1 base, with 8 bases between them. From germline, CDR1 is MNHEY and CDR2 SMNVEV (reference sequence). Here the CDR3 reads CASSLGAGNTGELFF. The CDR3 nucleotides are TGTGCCAGCAGTTTAGGGGCAGGGAACACCGGGGAGCTGTTTTTT.